This T cell receptor beta chain emerged from a study of blood T cell repertoires in COVID-19. Study-wide background: Researchers got acute and convalescent COVID-19 samples from the United States, Italy and Spain.

J gave up 4 bases and V 5 bases, and 3 bases lay outside the gene matches. The CDR3 runs 14 residues. Germline V lookup: CDR1 SGHKS, CDR2 YYEKEE (reference sequence). In assigning cohorts, the study relied on participant-reported clinical history. Symptom resolution, clearance, or two negative PCRs marked donors in Cohort 3 as recovered. Study processing details: Scientists estimated how many nucleated cells there were by amplifying reference gene primers. Data came from immunoSEQ multiplex PCR; TCRdb stores just in-frame clones and leaves some out. D and trimming were read from the DNA, whereas the V and J calls and clone size are those reported in that table. Of a few hundred thousand clones listed, more than 80% are singletons.

The receptor comes from a man younger than 35 who had recovered from COVID-19. This sequence joins TRBV5-5 and TRBJ1-1, with 12 bases that match TRBD1. Sequencing used PBMCs or T cells enriched from blood (not recorded which). The CDR3 here is CASRGQGAGTEAFF. Written as DNA, the CDR3 is TGTGCCAGCAGGGGACAGGGGGCGGGCACTGAAGCTTTCTTT.